The 24 T cell receptor beta chains presented below share a single source sample, sequenced in a study of cytomegalovirus exposure and HLA in healthy donors. The PCR was carried out with 60 Vbeta primers and 13 Jbeta primers. Clones were read by immunoSEQ multiplex PCR, and TCRdb kept only the in-frame ones, dropping some. This sample has roughly 150,000 clones, with approximately 70% found just once. Material for sequencing was PBMCs. Receptors were obtained from a man in his late teens or twenties in good health and CMV-seropositive.

This clone was seen just once. CDR3 DNA: TGTGCCAGCAGCTCATGGGACGGAGGGGAGGGTGGCTACACCTTC. It translates to CASSSWDGGEGGYTF. V and J are TRBV7-9 and TRBJ1-2; D possibly corresponds to TRBD1 (5 bases). The CDR3 has 15 residues. Germline CDR1 and CDR2: SEHNR and FQNEAQ (reference sequence). Between the trimmed V and J ends, which lost 4 bases and 7 bases, there was a span of 19 bases.

J is TRBJ1-1 and V is TRBV7-2, with D tentatively TRBD1 (5 bases). The CDR3 loop spans 16 amino acids. CDR1 is SGHTA, CDR2 FQGNSA, per germline. With 2 bases removed from V and 4 bases from J, the gap between germline ends came to 17 bases. CDR3 sequence reads: CASSLRVQEISTEAFF. CDR3 coding DNA: TGTGCCAGCAGCTTAAGGGTACAGGAGATAAGCACTGAAGCTTTCTTT.

The chain recombines TRBV4-2 with TRBJ1-1; D is unclear. Looked up from germline, CDR1 is LGHNA and CDR2 is YNFKEQ. The CDR3 is 15 residues long. Trimming stripped 4 bases from V and 8 bases from J, with 20 bases between. Here the CDR3 reads CASSPSPRGPREAFF. DNA for the CDR3: TGTGCCAGCAGCCCCTCGCCCCGTGGGCCGCGCGAAGCTTTCTTT.

The genes are TRBV28 and TRBJ2-1; 7 positions agree with TRBD1. CDR3 length equals 14 residues. CDR1 is MDHEN and CDR2 is SYDVKM in the germline V gene. With 7 bases clipped from V and 1 base from J, the junction kept 4 bases outside the gene matches. The CDR3 DNA reads as TGTGCCAGCAACTACAGGGGATCCTACAATGAGCAGTTCTTC. The encoded protein is CASNYRGSYNEQFF. Full variable domain (outside the CDR3, taken from reference TRBV28 and TRBJ2-1): DVKVTQSSRYLVKRTGEKVFLECVQDMDHENMFWYRQDPGLGLRLIYFSYDVKMKEKGDIPEGYSVSREKKERFSLILESASTNQTSMYLCASNYRGSYNEQFFGPGTRLTVL.

The gene calls are TRBV19 and TRBJ2-5, with 13 bases lining up with TRBD2. CDR3 length: 15 amino acids. Germline CDR1 LNHDA, CDR2 SQIVND (reference sequence). V gave up 5 bases and J gave up 5 bases; unmatched junction bases: 5. The CDR3 loop is CASSSGTSGIETQYF. For the CDR3, the DNA is TGTGCCAGTAGTTCGGGGACTAGCGGGATTGAGACCCAGTACTTC. Supplemented by reference TRBV19 and TRBJ2-5, the full variable domain reads DGGITQSPKYLFRKEGQNVTLSCEQNLNHDAMYWYRQDPGQGLRLIYYSQIVNDFQKGDIAEGYSVSREKKESFPLTVTSAQKNPTAFYLCASSSGTSGIETQYFGPGTRLLVL.

The chain is built from TRBV19 and TRBJ2-5; the match to TRBD1 covers 8 bases. Germline-derived CDR1 and CDR2 are LNHDA and SQIVND (reference sequence). The V and J ends lost 5 bases and 5 bases, in that order; junction bases with no gene match: 7. The CDR3 extends over 14 amino acids. The CDR3, as DNA: TGTGCCAGTAGTGGACAGGGTTTTGTTGAGACCCAGTACTTC. This codes for CASSGQGFVETQYF.

V and J are TRBV2 and TRBJ1-2; 7 bases align to TRBD1. CDR1 is SNHLY, CDR2 FYNNEI, per germline. V was pared by 7 bases and J by 3 bases, with 2 bases of the junction left unmatched. The CDR3 has 12 amino acids. The CDR3 loop reads CASNTGDYGYTF. The CDR3, as DNA: TGTGCCAGCAACACAGGGGACTATGGCTACACCTTC. The variable domain in full, with the rest retrieved from reference TRBV2 and TRBJ1-2, is EPEVTQTPSHQVTQMGQEVILRCVPISNHLYFYWYRQILGQKVEFLVSFYNNEISEKSEIFDDQFSVERPDGSNFTLKIRSTKLEDSAMYFCASNTGDYGYTFGSGTRLTVV.

The chain joins TRBV6-5 to TRBJ1-2; D perhaps matches TRBD1 (6 bases). V lost 4 bases, J lost 3 bases, and 15 bases lay in between. This CDR3 has 15 amino acids. Germline V gene lookup returns CDR1 MNHEY and CDR2 SVGAGI. CDR3 nucleotides: TGTGCCAGCAGTTCCCAGGACAGCAACGACTATGGCTACACCTTC. This encodes CASSSQDSNDYGYTF.

The V gene is TRBV4-2, the J gene TRBJ2-3; 7 nucleotides match TRBD2. CDR3 length: 15 residues. From germline, CDR1 is LGHNA and CDR2 YNFKEQ. V lost 1 base, J lost 2 bases, and 3 bases stayed unmatched. For the CDR3, the DNA is TGTGCCAGCAGCCAAGCGGGGGGATTCACAGATACGCAGTATTTT. It codes for CASSQAGGFTDTQYF.

This clone was seen ten or more times. J is TRBJ2-3 and V is TRBV7-3, with TRBD2 identical over 8 bases. With 0 bases clipped from V and 3 bases from J, the junction kept 5 bases outside the gene matches. This CDR3 has 16 amino acids. Germline assignment: CDR1 SGHTA and CDR2 FQGTGA. CDR3 in DNA: TGTGCCAGCAGCTTAACTGCCGCGGGGGGAACAGATACGCAGTATTTT. It is translated as CASSLTAAGGTDTQYF.

The chain joins TRBV5-1 to TRBJ2-5, with D maybe TRBD2 (6 bases). The CDR3 loop spans 15 amino acids. The germline gives CDR1 SGHRS, CDR2 YFSETQ. V lost 1 base and J 2 bases, leaving 12 bases between the germline ends. The CDR3 sequence is CASSLLGSGQETQYF. Written as DNA, the CDR3 is TGCGCCAGCAGCTTGTTGGGTAGCGGACAAGAGACCCAGTACTTC.

The chain is built from TRBV7-9 and TRBJ1-2; no clear D. Germline assignment: CDR1 SEHNR and CDR2 FQNEAQ (reference sequence). Trimming shortened V by 3 bases and J by 7 bases, and 9 bases separated the two germline ends. The CDR3 loop spans 12 amino acids. CDR3 sequence: CASSLSGGGYTF. The CDR3 region has the DNA TGTGCCAGCAGCTTGAGCGGTGGTGGCTACACCTTC.

The gene calls are TRBV11-3 and TRBJ2-5; the match to TRBD1 covers 7 bases. J was trimmed by 5 bases and V by 4 bases; bases with no gene match: 4. Germline V gives CDR1 SGHNT, CDR2 YENEEA. The CDR3 runs 13 residues. This CDR3 reads CASSSTGVETQYF. The CDR3 DNA reads TGTGCCAGCAGCTCCACAGGGGTGGAGACCCAGTACTTC.

In this sample, this clone turned up a few times. This rearrangement joins TRBV7-9 to TRBJ1-2; 7 nucleotides line up with TRBD1. Germline V gives CDR1 SEHNR, CDR2 FQNEAQ (reference sequence). The CDR3 is made up of 12 amino acids. The CDR3 bases are TGTTCCACCCGGGACAGTCGCTATGGCTACACCTTC. It codes for CSTRDSRYGYTF.

The rearrangement joins TRBV28 to TRBJ1-6; the match to TRBD1 covers 8 bases. CDR3 length equals 16 residues. V dropped 6 bases and J dropped 7; count of bases not matched to a gene: 11. From germline, CDR1 is MDHEN and CDR2 SYDVKM. CDR3 in amino acids: CASRSRQGSGNSPLHF. CDR3 sequence (DNA): TGTGCCAGCAGGTCCAGACAGGGGTCGGGGAATTCACCCCTCCACTTT.

The chain couples TRBV10-2 to TRBJ2-2; 10 bases are a match to TRBD2. After removal of 7 bases from V and 7 bases from J, the junction contained 6 bases not matched to a gene. The germline gives CDR1 WSHSY, CDR2 SAAADI. The CDR3 runs 14 residues. In DNA, the CDR3 is TGCGCCAGCACAGCGGGAGGGCCTGGCGGGGAGCTGTTTTTT. It specifies CASTAGGPGGELFF.

Notes on this clone: Sequence at one end of the junction differs from germline and may be a read error. The chain recombines TRBV2 with TRBJ1-4, with TRBD1 as a possible D gene (6 bases). CDR1 is SNHLY, CDR2 FYNNEI, per germline. The CDR3 contains 15 residues. The DNA of the CDR3 is TGTGCCAGCAGGGAAGCCGGGCGGGGGGCTGAAAAACTGTTTTTT. Its protein is CASREAGRGAEKLFF. The full variable domain, with the rest looked up from reference TRBV2 and TRBJ1-4, is EPEVTQTPSHQVTQMGQEVILRCVPISNHLYFYWYRQILGQKVEFLVSFYNNEISEKSEIFDDQFSVERPDGSNFTLKIRSTKLEDSAMYFCASREAGRGAEKLFFGSGTQLSVL.

The J gene is TRBJ2-6, the V gene TRBV7-2; 7 positions agree with TRBD2. V trimming: 3 bases; J trimming: 0 bases; junction bases outside the gene matches: 5. The germline V gene has CDR1 SGHTA and CDR2 FQGNSA. The CDR3 totals 17 residues. The CDR3 nucleotides are TGTGCCAGCAGCTTGGCTAGCGGCCTCTCTGGGGCCAACGTCCTGACTTTC. This codes for CASSLASGLSGANVLTF.

The gene calls are TRBV6-1 and TRBJ1-2; 7 nucleotides align to TRBD1. The CDR3 consists of 11 residues. Trimming at V came to 6 bases and at J to 13 bases, leaving 8 bases not matched to a gene. Germline V gene sequence: CDR1 MNHNS, CDR2 SASEGT. CDR3 region: CASRLGQESTF. The CDR3 nucleotides read TGTGCCAGCAGATTAGGACAGGAGAGCACCTTC.

This sequence joins TRBV5-4 and TRBJ1-2; D is possibly TRBD1 (5 bases). From germline, CDR1 is SGHNT and CDR2 YYREEE (reference sequence). The CDR3 totals 14 residues. V lost 5 bases to trimming and J lost 2 bases, with 13 bases between them. CDR3 DNA sequence: TGTGCCAGCAGTTCCGACAGATTCAACTATGGCTACACCTTC. Protein sequence: CASSSDRFNYGYTF.

The gene calls are TRBV5-6 and TRBJ1-3, with D hard to call. Germline V gene sequence: CDR1 SGHDT, CDR2 YYEEEE. V was pared by 3 bases and J by 4 bases, with 8 bases between. The CDR3 totals 13 residues. The chain's CDR3 is CASSSVRGNTIYF. CDR3 bases: TGTGCCAGCAGCTCGGTCAGGGGAAACACCATATATTTT.

The chain links TRBV6-1 to TRBJ1-2; no clear D. V was trimmed by 3 bases and J by 8 bases, leaving 13 bases between them. The length of the CDR3 is 13 residues. CDR1 and CDR2 from the germline V gene are MNHNS and SASEGT. CDR3 sequence: CASSEGTPWGYTF. CDR3 bases: TGTGCCAGCAGTGAGGGCACTCCTTGGGGCTACACCTTC.

The chain has TRBV19 and TRBJ1-1; D gene unclear. Germline CDR1 is LNHDA and CDR2 is SQIVND (reference sequence). Trimming removed 5 bases from V and 0 bases from J, with 7 bases in between. The length of the CDR3 is 13 residues. The CDR3 spells CASSLEVNTEAFF. CDR3 in DNA: TGTGCCAGTAGTCTCGAGGTGAACACTGAAGCTTTCTTT.

V and J are TRBV4-1 and TRBJ1-4, with D uncertain. Trimming took off 4 bases at V and 0 bases at J, with 12 bases between the two ends. The CDR3 loop spans 16 amino acids. CDR1 MGHRA and CDR2 YSYEKL come from the germline V gene. The CDR3 loop reads CASSLAHPATNEKLFF. The DNA for the CDR3 is TGCGCCAGCAGCCTCGCACATCCAGCAACTAATGAAAAACTGTTTTTT.